Shown below are 17 T cell receptor beta chains from a single sample sequenced in a study of blood T cell repertoires in COVID-19. Only in-frame clones appear in the TCRdb table, and some are missing; sequencing was by immunoSEQ multiplex PCR. The sample consists of 150,000 to 170,000 clones, about 86% of them appearing once. Sequences were obtained from PBMCs or T cells enriched from blood (not recorded which). All receptors come from a man aged 50-59 years who had recovered from COVID-19.

The genes are TRBV29-1 and TRBJ1-3, with 7 bases identical to TRBD1. The length of the CDR3 is 14 residues. Trimming cost V 5 bases and J 3 bases; bases outside gene matches: 7. CDR1 is SQVTM, CDR2 ANQGSEA, per germline. The DNA of the CDR3 is TGCAGCGTTACGCGACAGGGAGGTGGAAACACCATATATTTT. Encoded protein: CSVTRQGGGNTIYF. The variable domain in full, with the rest retrieved from reference TRBV29-1 and TRBJ1-3, is SAVISQKPSRDICQRGTSLTIQCQVDSQVTMMFWYRQQPGQSLTLIATANQGSEATYESGFVIDKFPISRPNLTFSTLTVSNMSPEDSSIYLCSVTRQGGGNTIYFGEGSWLTVV.

This clone was recorded at least ten times. The V call is TRBV6-5, the J call TRBJ2-1, with a tentative D call TRBD1 (5 bases). V lost 7 bases and J 0 bases, leaving 10 bases between the germline ends. This CDR3 has 14 amino acids. The germline V gene encodes CDR1 MNHEY and CDR2 SVGAGI. This CDR3 is CASNKRGSYNEQFF. In DNA form, the CDR3 reads TGTGCCAGCAACAAAAGGGGCTCCTACAATGAGCAGTTCTTC.

Concerning this clone itself: Germline is not matched at one junction end, which may reflect a read error. The gene calls are TRBV7-7 and TRBJ1-2, with D unclear. Germline V lookup: CDR1 SSHAT, CDR2 FNYEAQ (reference sequence). This CDR3 contains 15 residues. CDR3 nucleotide sequence: TGTGCTAGCAGCCTCGAAGTGCCGGGGAACTATGGCTACACCTTC. Encoded protein: CASSLEVPGNYGYTF.

This rearrangement joins TRBV3-1 (or the pseudogene TRBV3-2) to TRBJ1-2, with D tentatively TRBD1 (5 bases). Germline CDR1 is LGHDT and CDR2 is YNNKEL (reference sequence). V lost 1 base and J 4 bases, leaving 19 bases between the germline ends. The CDR3 runs to 17 residues. The CDR3 sequence: CASSQVVGRGASYGYTF. The CDR3 coding sequence is TGTGCCAGCAGCCAAGTAGTGGGGAGGGGAGCATCCTATGGCTACACCTTC.

This clone was seen a single time. V and J are TRBV19 and TRBJ1-2, with no clear D. Trimming left V 3 bases short and J 4 bases short, with 6 bases between. Germline CDR1 and CDR2: LNHDA and SQIVND (reference sequence). CDR3 length equals 12 residues. The chain's CDR3 is CASSMAGYGYTF. The CDR3 DNA sequence: TGTGCCAGTAGTATGGCAGGCTATGGCTACACCTTC. Using reference TRBV19 and TRBJ1-2 for the parts outside the CDR3, the full variable domain is DGGITQSPKYLFRKEGQNVTLSCEQNLNHDAMYWYRQDPGQGLRLIYYSQIVNDFQKGDIAEGYSVSREKKESFPLTVTSAQKNPTAFYLCASSMAGYGYTFGSGTRLTVV.

This chain's CDR3 is CASSGGTADTGELFF. The CDR3 region has the DNA TGTGCCAGCTCTGGGGGGACAGCGGACACCGGGGAGCTGTTTTTT. This sequence joins TRBV18 and TRBJ2-2; tentative D call: TRBD1 (7 bases). V gave up 6 bases and J gave up 3 bases, with 14 bases separating them. Germline V gene lookup returns CDR1 KGHSH and CDR2 LQKENI. There are 15 residues in the CDR3.

The V gene is TRBV7-9, the J gene TRBJ1-4; 7 nucleotides match TRBD1. The CDR3 has 14 amino acids. CDR1 and CDR2 from the germline V gene are SEHNR and FQNEAQ (reference sequence). Trimming took 4 bases from V and 5 from J; bases not matched to a gene: 4. The CDR3 reads CASSSGGRNEKLFF. The CDR3 nucleotides are TGTGCCAGCAGCTCAGGGGGACGGAATGAAAAACTGTTTTTT. Complete variable domain (other parts from reference TRBV7-9 and TRBJ1-4): DTGVSQNPRHKITKRGQNVTFRCDPISEHNRLYWYRQTLGQGPEFLTYFQNEAQLEKSRLLSDRFSAERPKGSFSTLEIQRTEQGDSAMYLCASSSGGRNEKLFFGSGTQLSVL.

At least ten counts were recorded for this clone. CDR3 nucleotide sequence: TGTGCCAGCAGCTTAGAGGGACTAGCGGGGGGGCTAAGGGAGACCCAGTACTTC. Amino acid sequence: CASSLEGLAGGLRETQYF. This chain joins TRBV7-2 and TRBJ2-5, with 16 bases fitting TRBD2. This CDR3 contains 18 residues. V shed 1 base, J shed 5 bases, and the junction held 7 bases outside the gene matches. Germline CDR1 and CDR2: SGHTA and FQGNSA. Supplemented by reference TRBV7-2 and TRBJ2-5, the full variable domain reads GAGVSQSPSNKVTEKGKDVELRCDPISGHTALYWYRQSLGQGLEFLIYFQGNSAPDKSGLPSDRFSAERTGGSVSTLTIQRTQQEDSAVYLCASSLEGLAGGLRETQYFGPGTRLLVL.

The chain's CDR3 is CASSEGGRGYTF. CDR3 DNA: TGCGCCAGCAGCGAAGGGGGCCGTGGCTACACCTTC. The chain recombines TRBV5-1 with TRBJ1-2; 7 nucleotides line up with TRBD1. CDR3 length: 12 amino acids. From germline, CDR1 is SGHRS and CDR2 YFSETQ. V shed 4 bases and J 7 bases; nucleotides not matched to a gene: 4.

The chain combines TRBV12-5 with TRBJ2-7; tentatively, D is TRBD1 (6 bases). The CDR3 loop spans 12 amino acids. Germline CDR1 LGHNT, CDR2 FRNRAP. V lost 6 bases and J 4 bases, leaving 10 bases between the germline ends. CDR3 sequence (DNA): TGTGCTAGTGGCCTAACAGGGTACGAGCAGTACTTC. Its translation is CASGLTGYEQYF.

This clone occurred a few times. The J gene is TRBJ2-6, the V gene TRBV18; 8 positions match TRBD1. The CDR3 contains 15 residues. CDR1 and CDR2 from the germline V gene are KGHSH and LQKENI. V was pared by 5 bases and J by 3 bases, with 3 bases of the junction left unmatched. For the CDR3, the DNA is TGTGCCAGCTCATTTGGACAGGGTGGGGCCAACGTCCTGACTTTC. It translates to CASSFGQGGANVLTF.

The rearrangement links TRBV6-5 to TRBJ1-1; D call uncertain. In germline, CDR1 is MNHEY, CDR2 SVGAGI. Deletions cut 5 bases from V and 3 bases from J, with 13 bases between. The CDR3 is 14 residues long. The CDR3: CASSRSRGDTEAFF. The CDR3 DNA is TGTGCCAGCAGTAGGTCACGGGGAGACACTGAAGCTTTCTTT.

The rearrangement joins TRBV4-1 to TRBJ1-2; D remains ambiguous. Between the trimmed V and J ends, which lost 0 bases and 8 bases, there was a span of 13 bases. Germline V lookup: CDR1 MGHRA, CDR2 YSYEKL. The CDR3 covers 14 residues. CDR3 protein: CASSQDAGFGGYTF. CDR3 DNA sequence: TGCGCCAGCAGCCAAGATGCGGGGTTCGGCGGCTACACCTTC.

V is TRBV3-1 (or the pseudogene TRBV3-2) and J is TRBJ2-7, with 13 bases identical to TRBD2. Germline V CDR1 and CDR2: LGHDT, YNNKEL (reference sequence). The CDR3 sequence is 12 residues long. V lost 5 bases to trimming and J lost 13 bases; unmatched junction nucleotides: 5. The chain's CDR3 is CASSGTSGVVYF. CDR3 sequence (DNA): TGTGCCAGCAGCGGGACTAGCGGGGTAGTATACTTC.

This clone has a single count. V gene TRBV23-1 combines with J gene TRBJ1-5; D ambiguous. TRBV23-1 is designated an ORF whose function remains uncertain. V lost 4 bases, J lost 6 bases, and 31 bases lay in between. This CDR3 is 20 amino acids long. CDR3 in DNA: TGCGCCAGCAGTCTAAATATGGACCCGGTGATCGGGGTTAAACTTCAGCCCCAGCATTTT. Amino acids: CASSLNMDPVIGVKLQPQHF.

This chain links TRBV7-8 with TRBJ2-7, with TRBD1 as a possible D gene (5 bases). The germline V gene has CDR1 SGHVS and CDR2 FQNEAQ. Trimming stripped 7 bases from V and 0 bases from J, with 10 bases between. The CDR3 is 13 amino acids. CDR3 nucleotide sequence: TGTGCCAGCACGGACACAAACTCCTACGAGCAGTACTTC. As protein: CASTDTNSYEQYF. Looking up the rest from reference TRBV7-8 and TRBJ2-7 gives the full variable domain: GAGVSQSPRYKVAKRGQDVALRCDPISGHVSLFWYQQALGQGPEFLTYFQNEAQLDKSGLPSDRFFAERPEGSVSTLKIQRTQQEDSAVYLCASTDTNSYEQYFGPGTRLTVT.

The sample holds a few counts of this clone. This chain uses TRBV6-5 with TRBJ1-5; no firm D call. The CDR3 is made up of 12 amino acids. The germline gives CDR1 MNHEY, CDR2 SVGAGI. Trimming shortened V by 7 bases and J by 7 bases, and 11 bases separated the two germline ends. This chain's CDR3 is CASTGVRQPQHF. CDR3 nucleotide sequence: TGTGCCAGCACCGGGGTTCGGCAGCCCCAGCATTTT.